This entry is about one T cell receptor (beta chain). Its antigen is as yet unknown. These data are taken from a study of metastatic and nonmetastatic thyroid tumors. Study-wide background: Repertoires of blood and of tissue (tumor or nodule) from malignant and benign thyroid patients were compared.

All patients were treatment-naive before thyroid surgery. Findings and limits, study-wide: The reported finding was significantly higher TCR beta diversity in malignant thyroid tumors relative to benign nodules, in blood and tumor.

There are 13 residues in the CDR3. Germline lookup yields CDR1 SGHDT and CDR2 YYEEEE. V lost 4 bases and J 3 bases, leaving 11 bases between the germline ends. Per the authors' pipeline: Differences in CDR3 between clinicopathological groups were drawn on to build a classifier intended to discriminate distant-metastatic papillary thyroid cancer patients. TCRdb called clones again from the PCR reads with MiXCR. For this entry, the V and J calls and clone size follow TCRdb and not the study's own pipeline. The data hold 15,000 to 20,000 clones, with around 28% observed a single time. The TCR sequence derives from a female donor with papillary thyroid cancer or a benign thyroid nodule (not recorded which). Some clones in this sample may be carry-over from other donors' samples. The sample comprised tumor tissue. The chain joins TRBV5-6 to TRBJ2-7; D call uncertain. CDR3 region: CASSLMTYYEQYF. CDR3 nucleotide sequence: TGTGCCAGCAGCCTAATGACCTACTACGAGCAGTACTTC.